Listed below are T cell receptor beta chains from one sample, sequenced in a study of blood T cell repertoires in COVID-19. Here immunoSEQ multiplex PCR was the method, and the copy in TCRdb shows in-frame clones only, minus some. Here the sample spans about 260,000 clones, about 80% being singletons. Sequencing used peripheral blood. These receptors came from a woman of 80 years or more with acute or convalescent COVID-19. CDR3s include the opening cysteine and the closing phenylalanine or tryptophan. A D gene is named only where the DNA matches it firmly. Size is omitted from some rows. Given values are once, few, many or a class for expanded clones.

clone size	V gene	J gene	D gene	CDR3 protein	CDR3 DNA
few	TRBV5-1	TRBJ2-2	.	CASSLAAGLNTGELFF	TGCGCCAGCAGCTTAGCCGCGGGGCTTAACACCGGGGAGCTGTTTTTT
.	TRBV23-1	TRBJ1-4	.	CASSQILSFRVEKLFF	TGCGCCAGCAGTCAGATACTTTCATTTCGTGTGGAAAAACTGTTTTTT
.	TRBV15	TRBJ2-1	TRBD2	CATSVRGRVYNEQFF	TGTGCCACCAGCGTTCGCGGGAGAGTTTACAATGAGCAGTTCTTC
.	TRBV6-5	TRBJ1-1	.	CASSPRQERTEAFF	TGTGCCAGCAGTCCTAGACAGGAAAGGACTGAAGCTTTCTTT
.	TRBV29-1	TRBJ1-2	TRBD1	CSVLGVQGASYGYTF	TGCAGCGTCCTAGGGGTCCAGGGGGCTTCCTATGGCTACACCTTC
.	TRBV4-1	TRBJ2-2	TRBD2	CASSQDSSGRVGELFF	TGCGCCAGCAGCCAAGATTCCAGCGGGAGGGTCGGGGAGCTGTTTTTT
.	TRBV5-1	TRBJ1-5	.	CASSLTGPQPQHF	TGCGCCAGCAGCTTGACAGGGCCGCAGCCCCAGCATTTT
.	TRBV5-6	TRBJ1-5	TRBD1	CASSLGDSSNQPQHF	TGTGCCAGCAGCTTGGGGGACAGCTCCAATCAGCCCCAGCATTTT
.	TRBV7-2	TRBJ2-1	.	CASSAKGGGEQFF	TGTGCCAGCAGCGCAAAAGGAGGTGGTGAGCAGTTCTTC
.	TRBV7-6	TRBJ1-1	.	CASSQGQGAEAFF	TGTGCCAGCAGCCAAGGGCAGGGCGCGGAAGCTTTCTTT
.	TRBV11-1	TRBJ2-4	TRBD1	CASSPAGQGVNIQYF	TGTGCCAGCAGTCCTGCGGGACAGGGAGTAAACATTCAGTACTTC
once	TRBV4-3	TRBJ2-1	TRBD2	CASSQAAGTNNEQFF	TGCGCCAGCAGCCAAGCAGCGGGGACCAACAATGAGCAGTTCTTC
.	TRBV29-1	TRBJ1-2	TRBD1	CSVPVPGQPNYGYTF	TGCAGCGTCCCTGTCCCGGGACAGCCTAACTATGGCTACACCTTC
.	TRBV11-1	TRBJ2-5	TRBD2	CASSLRAGRTQETQYF	TGTGCCAGCAGCTTACGGGCCGGGAGGACGCAAGAGACCCAGTACTTC
once	TRBV9	TRBJ2-7	.	CASSADYQSYEQYF	TGTGCCAGCAGCGCCGACTACCAGTCCTACGAGCAGTACTTC
many	TRBV5-5	TRBJ2-5	TRBD2	CASSLRASGGGETQYF	TGTGCCAGCAGCTTGCGTGCTAGCGGAGGAGGGGAGACCCAGTACTTC
few	TRBV21-1	TRBJ1-4	.	CASSPSWDRGDEKLFF	TGTGCCAGCAGCCCAAGTTGGGACAGGGGAGATGAAAAACTGTTTTTT
.	TRBV7-3	TRBJ2-3	TRBD2	CASSYLAGGISDTQYF	TGTGCCAGCAGCTATCTAGCGGGGGGGATCTCAGATACGCAGTATTTT
once	TRBV2	TRBJ1-6	TRBD1	CASSIWTGENSPLHF	TGTGCCAGCAGTATATGGACAGGGGAAAATTCACCCCTCCACTTT
.	TRBV28	TRBJ2-3	TRBD2	CSLGVAGATDTQYF	TGTTCACTCGGGGTAGCGGGAGCCACAGATACGCAGTATTTT
.	TRBV27	TRBJ2-1	TRBD2	CASSFPRLADSRNEQFF	TGTGCCAGCAGTTTTCCCCGACTAGCGGATTCTAGAAATGAGCAGTTCTTC
.	TRBV7-2	TRBJ1-2	TRBD1	CASSSQLTGNYGYTF	TGTGCCAGCAGCTCTCAGTTGACAGGGAACTATGGCTACACCTTC
.	TRBV12-3/TRBV12-4	TRBJ1-3	.	CASTPAGNTIYF	TGTGCCAGCACTCCCGCTGGAAACACCATATATTTT
.	TRBV6-1	TRBJ2-7	.	CASSEGGIYEQYF	TGTGCCAGCAGTGAAGGCGGGATATACGAGCAGTACTTC
once	TRBV5-6	TRBJ2-7	.	CASSLLGRGRTYEQYF	TGTGCCAGCAGCTTGCTCGGGCGGGGGCGGACTTACGAGCAGTACTTC
.	TRBV10-1	TRBJ1-4	.	CASSESRGTILGDEKLFF	TGCGCCAGCAGTGAGTCTAGGGGGACTATTCTGGGGGATGAAAAACTGTTTTTT
.	TRBV2	TRBJ1-2	TRBD1	CASRATGLGGYTF	TGTGCCAGCAGGGCGACAGGGCTAGGAGGCTACACCTTC
.	TRBV6-5	TRBJ1-2	.	CASSYSRTVRGYTF	TGTGCCAGCAGTTACTCCCGGACAGTTAGGGGCTACACCTTC
.	TRBV2	TRBJ1-4	.	CASTGVTNEKLFF	TGTGCCAGCACAGGGGTAACTAATGAAAAACTGTTTTTT
.	TRBV6-6	TRBJ2-2	TRBD1	CASNDRDRGRAGELFF	TGTGCCAGCAACGACCGGGACAGGGGGCGTGCCGGGGAGCTGTTTTTT
once	TRBV5-1	TRBJ2-4	.	CASSFSSSENIQYF	TGCGCCAGCAGCTTTAGTAGTAGCGAAAACATTCAGTACTTC
.	TRBV28	TRBJ2-7	TRBD1	CASSRPGTGSYEQYF	TGTGCCAGCAGCCGACCCGGGACAGGGAGCTACGAGCAGTACTTC
.	TRBV11-2	TRBJ2-1	TRBD1	CASSRRVDRPNNEQFF	TGTGCCAGCAGCCGACGAGTGGACAGGCCGAACAATGAGCAGTTCTTC
.	TRBV4-1	TRBJ1-1	TRBD1	CASSHPMDRGPSEAFF	TGCGCCAGCAGCCATCCTATGGACAGGGGGCCCTCTGAAGCTTTCTTT
.	TRBV4-1	TRBJ1-2	TRBD1	CASSQDDRENYGYTF	TGCGCCAGCAGCCAAGATGACAGGGAGAACTATGGCTACACCTTC
.	TRBV6-2/TRBV6-3	TRBJ1-2	TRBD1	CASSYRTGVGYTF	TGTGCCAGCAGTTATCGGACAGGGGTTGGCTACACCTTC
.	TRBV10-3	TRBJ2-3	TRBD2	CAISEVKRGQGTDTQYF	TGTGCCATCAGTGAGGTCAAGCGGGGGCAAGGCACAGATACGCAGTATTTT
.	TRBV5-1	TRBJ2-2	.	CASGRELGELFF	TGCGCCAGCGGCCGGGAGCTCGGGGAGCTGTTTTTT
.	TRBV21-1	TRBJ2-1	.	CASPVASGHKLDEQFF	TGTGCCAGCCCAGTCGCTAGCGGGCATAAACTCGATGAGCAGTTCTTC
.	TRBV5-1	TRBJ2-5	.	CASSLGGNHQETQYF	TGCGCCAGCAGCTTGGGCGGAAACCATCAAGAGACCCAGTACTTC
.	TRBV15	TRBJ2-5	.	CATSRGTGGETQYF	TGTGCCACCAGCAGAGGAACAGGCGGTGAGACCCAGTACTTC
.	TRBV7-9	TRBJ1-2	.	CASSSARGWNYGYTF	TGTGCCAGCAGTTCCGCAAGGGGATGGAACTATGGCTACACCTTC
.	TRBV6-1	TRBJ2-5	.	CASSESSSVETQYF	TGTGCCAGCAGTGAATCGAGTAGCGTGGAGACCCAGTACTTC
.	TRBV7-2	TRBJ1-2	TRBD1	CASSFLDRGNYGYTF	TGTGCCAGCAGCTTCCTCGACAGGGGGAACTATGGCTACACCTTC
.	TRBV6-6	TRBJ2-1	TRBD1	CASRAWDRYNEQFF	TGTGCCAGCAGAGCCTGGGACAGGTACAATGAGCAGTTCTTC
.	TRBV18	TRBJ1-2	.	CASSPSMDNNYGYTF	TGTGCCAGCTCACCAAGTATGGACAATAACTATGGCTACACCTTC
.	TRBV3-1/TRBV3-2	TRBJ2-7	TRBD2	CASSPGLAGGKQYF	TGTGCCAGCAGCCCGGGACTAGCGGGAGGGAAGCAGTACTTC
.	TRBV5-1	TRBJ2-1	.	CASSTGESSYNEQFF	TGCGCCAGCAGTACGGGGGAGAGCTCCTACAATGAGCAGTTCTTC
.	TRBV7-2	TRBJ2-5	TRBD2	CASSLGGLAGGQETQYF	TGTGCCAGCAGCTTAGGAGGACTAGCGGGAGGTCAGGAGACCCAGTACTTC
.	TRBV7-9	TRBJ2-3	.	CASSWGASTDTQYF	TGTGCCAGCAGCTGGGGAGCTAGCACAGATACGCAGTATTTT
.	TRBV11-2	TRBJ2-3	TRBD2	CASSPRASGGRADTQYF	TGTGCCAGCAGCCCTAGGGCTAGCGGAGGGAGGGCAGATACGCAGTATTTT
.	TRBV3-1/TRBV3-2	TRBJ2-1	TRBD2	CASSPTSGNLGEQFF	TGTGCCAGCAGCCCTACTAGCGGGAATCTTGGTGAGCAGTTCTTC
.	TRBV20-1	TRBJ2-7	.	CSAGTHYEQYF	TGCAGTGCTGGGACACACTACGAGCAGTACTTC
.	TRBV7-2	TRBJ2-6	.	CASSLTSSGANVLTF	TGTGCCAGCAGCTTAACAAGCTCTGGGGCCAACGTCCTGACTTTC
.	TRBV6-6	TRBJ1-4	TRBD1	CASRSGDRGREKLFF	TGTGCCAGCAGAAGCGGGGACAGGGGGCGGGAAAAACTGTTTTTT